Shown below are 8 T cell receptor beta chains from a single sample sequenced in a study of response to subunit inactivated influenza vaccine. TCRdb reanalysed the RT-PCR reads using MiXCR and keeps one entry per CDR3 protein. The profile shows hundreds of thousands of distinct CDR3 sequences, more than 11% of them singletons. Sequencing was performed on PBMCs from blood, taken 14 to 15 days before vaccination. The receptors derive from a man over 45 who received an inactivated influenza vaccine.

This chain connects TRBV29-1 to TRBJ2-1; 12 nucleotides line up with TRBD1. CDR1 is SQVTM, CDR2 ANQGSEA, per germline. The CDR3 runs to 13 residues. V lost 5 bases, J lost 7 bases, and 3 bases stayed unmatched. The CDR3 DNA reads TGCAGCGTTCGGGACAGGGGGCAAAATGAGCAGTTCTTC. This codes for CSVRDRGQNEQFF.

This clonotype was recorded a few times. CDR3 sequence: CASRGAHGQRQLSSYEQYF. Written as DNA, the CDR3 is TGTGCCAGCAGGGGGGCCCATGGACAGCGCCAATTAAGCTCCTACGAGCAGTACTTC. The chain recombines TRBV6-2 or TRBV6-3 with TRBJ2-7; D is perhaps TRBD1 (6 bases). This CDR3 has 19 residues. The V and J ends lost 6 bases and 0 bases respectively, with 27 bases between them. CDR1 and CDR2 (germline): MNHEY, SVGEGT.

In nucleotides, the CDR3 is TGTGCCAGCAGGTCGGGGCAGGGCGGCTACACCTTC. It specifies CASRSGQGGYTF. This sequence joins TRBV6-5 and TRBJ1-2, with a tentative D call TRBD1 (5 bases). Germline CDR1 and CDR2: MNHEY and SVGAGI. The V end was cut by 6 bases, the J end by 8 bases, with 13 bases between. The CDR3 consists of 12 residues.

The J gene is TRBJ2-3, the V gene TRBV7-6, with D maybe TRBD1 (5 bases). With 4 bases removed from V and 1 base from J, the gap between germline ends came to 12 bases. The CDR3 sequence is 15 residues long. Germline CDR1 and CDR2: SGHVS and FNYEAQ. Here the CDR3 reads CASSSRGRGTDTQYF. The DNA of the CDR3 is TGTGCCAGCAGCTCTAGGGGCAGGGGCACAGATACGCAGTATTTT. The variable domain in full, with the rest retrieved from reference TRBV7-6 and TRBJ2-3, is GAGVSQSPRYKVTKRGQDVALRCDPISGHVSLYWYRQALGQGPEFLTYFNYEAQQDKSGLPNDRFSAERPEGSISTLTIQRTEQRDSAMYRCASSSRGRGTDTQYFGPGTRLTVL.

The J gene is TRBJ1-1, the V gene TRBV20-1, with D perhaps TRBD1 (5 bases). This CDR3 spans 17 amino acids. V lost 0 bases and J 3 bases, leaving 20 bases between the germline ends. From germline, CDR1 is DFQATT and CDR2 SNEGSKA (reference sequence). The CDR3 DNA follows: TGCAGTGCTAGAGATCTCGAGGGGTGGGCGATGGACACTGAAGCTTTCTTT. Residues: CSARDLEGWAMDTEAFF.

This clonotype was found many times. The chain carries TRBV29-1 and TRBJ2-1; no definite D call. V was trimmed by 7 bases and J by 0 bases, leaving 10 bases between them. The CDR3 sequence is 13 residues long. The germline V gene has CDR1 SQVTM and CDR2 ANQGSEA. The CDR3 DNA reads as TGCAGCGGGGCGAGTCGCTCCTACAATGAGCAGTTCTTC. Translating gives CSGASRSYNEQFF.

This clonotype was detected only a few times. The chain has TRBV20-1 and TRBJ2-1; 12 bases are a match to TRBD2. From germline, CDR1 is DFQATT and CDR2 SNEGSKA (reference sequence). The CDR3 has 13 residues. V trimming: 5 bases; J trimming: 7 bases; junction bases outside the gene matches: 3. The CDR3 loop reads CSAALAGGNEQFF. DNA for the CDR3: TGCAGTGCTGCTCTAGCGGGGGGGAATGAGCAGTTCTTC.

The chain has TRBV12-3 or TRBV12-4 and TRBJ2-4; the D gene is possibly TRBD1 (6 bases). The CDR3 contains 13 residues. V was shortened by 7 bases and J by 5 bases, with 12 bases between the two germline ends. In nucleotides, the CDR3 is TGTGCCAGCAACGGCAGGGGCGAAAACATTCAGTACTTC. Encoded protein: CASNGRGENIQYF.